This is a list of T cell receptor beta chains from one sample in a study of graft-versus-host responses after intestinal transplantation. Their recognized antigens are unknown. Method: immunoSEQ multiplex PCR; TCRdb's copy keeps in-frame clones and lacks some. The sample lists tens of thousands of clones, 85% to 90% seen once, with around 0.1% in the top ten. The sample consisted of unstimulated CD4+ T cells sorted from spleen or lymph node cells, taken before intestinal transplant. The receptors shown here come from a human donor who received an intestinal transplant. Both conserved end residues are part of each CDR3. The D gene is left open where the match is weak. Expanded clones get a size class; other rows say once, few or many, or leave the size out.

V	J	size	D	CDR3	DNA
TRBV19	TRBJ2-1	once	TRBD2	CASHLSGAPRDEQFF	TGTGCCAGCCACCTTAGCGGGGCCCCACGAGATGAGCAGTTCTTC
TRBV10-3	TRBJ2-5	-	-	CAISESRRVEETQYF	TGTGCCATCAGTGAGTCGCGCAGGGTCGAGGAGACCCAGTACTTC
TRBV2	TRBJ2-7	-	TRBD2	CASSGTSGEQYF	TGTGCCAGCAGTGGGACTAGCGGGGAGCAGTACTTC
TRBV29-1	TRBJ1-2	-	-	CSVGTQRGGYTF	TGCAGCGTTGGGACCCAACGGGGGGGCTACACCTTC
TRBV18	TRBJ2-2	-	-	CASSPRGGPTGELFF	TGTGCCAGCTCACCACGAGGGGGACCCACCGGGGAGCTGTTTTTT
TRBV6-4	TRBJ2-3	-	TRBD2	CASSSTSGGTDTQYF	TGTGCCAGCAGTTCTACTAGCGGGGGCACAGATACGCAGTATTTT
TRBV6-1	TRBJ1-5	-	-	CASSEGGGQPQHF	TGTGCCAGCAGTGAAGGGGGGGGTCAGCCCCAGCATTTT
TRBV6-5	TRBJ2-7	-	TRBD1	CASSYFRGPTYEQYF	TGTGCCAGCAGTTACTTTAGGGGGCCCACCTACGAGCAGTACTTC
TRBV2	TRBJ1-1	few	-	CASTGALNTEAFF	TGTGCCAGCACAGGGGCGTTGAACACTGAAGCTTTCTTT
TRBV18	TRBJ1-1	-	TRBD1	CASSPLVTGNMNTEAFF	TGTGCCAGCTCACCCCTTGTGACAGGGAACATGAACACTGAAGCTTTCTTT
TRBV7-9	TRBJ2-7	-	-	CASSLAAGVFYEQYF	TGTGCCAGCAGCTTAGCTGCAGGGGTCTTCTACGAGCAGTACTTC
TRBV7-3	TRBJ1-4	-	-	CASSLRQPPREKLFF	TGTGCCAGCAGCTTAAGACAGCCCCCTAGGGAAAAACTGTTTTTT
TRBV29-1	TRBJ2-5	once	-	CSVEFGYPGETQYF	TGCAGCGTTGAATTTGGCTACCCGGGGGAGACCCAGTACTTC
TRBV5-1	TRBJ1-2	-	TRBD1	CASGRDRGSGYTF	TGCGCCAGCGGCCGGGACAGGGGTAGTGGCTACACCTTC
TRBV9	TRBJ2-3	-	-	CASSARQTDTQYF	TGTGCCAGCAGCGCGAGACAGACAGATACGCAGTATTTT
TRBV2	TRBJ1-5	-	TRBD1	CASSTGGGQPQHF	TGTGCCAGCAGTACAGGGGGAGGTCAGCCCCAGCATTTT
TRBV9	TRBJ1-2	-	TRBD1	CASSVPGQGDYGYTF	TGTGCCAGCAGCGTTCCGGGACAGGGAGACTATGGCTACACCTTC
TRBV6-6	TRBJ2-7	few	TRBD1	CASSPGQVYEQYF	TGTGCCAGCAGTCCAGGACAGGTCTACGAGCAGTACTTC
TRBV5-6	TRBJ2-7	-	TRBD1	CASSLRDRRYEQYF	TGTGCCAGCTCTTTACGGGACAGGCGCTACGAGCAGTACTTC
TRBV11-2	TRBJ2-1	-	TRBD2	CASSPGLGAWNEQFF	TGTGCCAGCAGCCCCGGACTAGGGGCTTGGAATGAGCAGTTCTTC
TRBV11-2	TRBJ2-3	once	TRBD1	CASSEARTGPTDTQYF	TGTGCCAGCAGCGAGGCACGGACAGGACCCACAGATACGCAGTATTTT
TRBV4-1	TRBJ2-1	-	TRBD2	CASSLGWRGDYNEQFF	TGCGCCAGCAGCCTAGGGTGGCGGGGGGACTACAATGAGCAGTTCTTC
TRBV5-1	TRBJ1-5	-	TRBD1	CASSLEGQVNQPQHF	TGCGCCAGCAGCTTGGAGGGACAGGTCAATCAGCCCCAGCATTTT
TRBV19	TRBJ2-7	-	TRBD2	CASTRGTYEQYF	TGTGCCAGTACGCGGGGGACCTACGAGCAGTACTTC
TRBV18	TRBJ1-6	-	-	CASSPIGTLYNSPLHF	TGTGCCAGCTCACCAATTGGGACACTTTATAATTCACCCCTCCACTTT
TRBV19	TRBJ1-2	-	TRBD1	CASSLSSGGVYGYTF	TGTGCCAGTAGTCTTTCCTCAGGGGGCGTCTATGGCTACACCTTC
TRBV4-1	TRBJ1-1	-	-	CASSIKGGFIGTEAFF	TGCGCCAGCAGCATAAAAGGAGGGTTTATCGGCACTGAAGCTTTCTTT
TRBV12-2	TRBJ2-3	-	-	CASRLKRGNEDTQYF	TGTGCAAGTCGCTTAAAGCGGGGGAATGAAGATACGCAGTATTTT
TRBV10-3	TRBJ1-5	-	-	CAISLGGGNQPQHF	TGTGCCATCAGCCTGGGGGGTGGCAATCAGCCCCAGCATTTT
TRBV11-2	TRBJ2-2	-	-	CASSLEGQTGELFF	TGTGCCAGCAGCTTAGAAGGACAGACCGGGGAGCTGTTTTTT
TRBV11-2	TRBJ1-1	once	TRBD1	CASSAVRGHYSEAFF	TGTGCCAGCAGCGCAGTCAGGGGGCACTATTCTGAAGCTTTCTTT
TRBV9	TRBJ1-2	-	TRBD1	CASSGNPTGGGNYGYTF	TGTGCCAGCAGCGGCAACCCCACAGGGGGCGGTAACTATGGCTACACCTTC
TRBV5-4	TRBJ1-2	few	TRBD1	CASSLVGTGLGYTF	TGTGCCAGCAGCTTGGTTGGGACAGGGCTTGGCTACACCTTC
TRBV7-9	TRBJ2-6	-	-	CASSPRTAGANVLTF	TGTGCCAGCAGCCCTCGGACAGCTGGGGCCAACGTCCTGACTTTC
TRBV18	TRBJ1-6	-	-	CASSGGADSPLHF	TGTGCCAGCTCAGGGGGGGCTGATTCACCCCTCCACTTT
TRBV5-1	TRBJ1-2	-	TRBD1	CASSINPGTGIYGYTF	TGCGCCAGCAGCATAAATCCCGGGACAGGGATCTATGGCTACACCTTC
TRBV10-2	TRBJ1-2	-	-	CASSEGTNYGYTF	TGCGCCAGCAGTGAGGGCACCAACTATGGCTACACCTTC
TRBV18	TRBJ2-7	-	TRBD2	CASSPQAGVNYEQYF	TGTGCCAGCTCACCACAAGCGGGGGTTAACTACGAGCAGTACTTC
TRBV7-9	TRBJ1-1	-	-	CASSLGGRVNTEAFF	TGTGCCAGCAGCTTAGGTGGGAGGGTAAACACTGAAGCTTTCTTT
TRBV9	TRBJ2-1	-	-	CASSVVGGRQYNEQFF	TGTGCCAGCAGCGTAGTAGGGGGAAGACAGTACAATGAGCAGTTCTTC
TRBV5-4	TRBJ2-3	-	-	CASSGGPTDTQYF	TGTGCCAGCAGCGGAGGACCCACAGATACGCAGTATTTT
TRBV6-6	TRBJ2-5	once	-	CASSRVLETQYF	TGTGCCAGCAGCCGTGTCCTGGAGACCCAGTACTTC
TRBV6-6	TRBJ1-5	-	-	CASSISDRTNQPQHF	TGTGCCAGCAGTATCAGCGACAGGACTAATCAGCCCCAGCATTTT
TRBV6-6	TRBJ1-6	once	-	CASTTRGPGVSPLHF	TGTGCCAGCACCACTAGAGGCCCGGGGGTTTCACCCCTCCACTTT
TRBV11-2	TRBJ2-5	-	TRBD1	CASSLARGLVETQYF	TGTGCCAGCAGCTTAGCCAGGGGGCTGGTAGAGACCCAGTACTTC